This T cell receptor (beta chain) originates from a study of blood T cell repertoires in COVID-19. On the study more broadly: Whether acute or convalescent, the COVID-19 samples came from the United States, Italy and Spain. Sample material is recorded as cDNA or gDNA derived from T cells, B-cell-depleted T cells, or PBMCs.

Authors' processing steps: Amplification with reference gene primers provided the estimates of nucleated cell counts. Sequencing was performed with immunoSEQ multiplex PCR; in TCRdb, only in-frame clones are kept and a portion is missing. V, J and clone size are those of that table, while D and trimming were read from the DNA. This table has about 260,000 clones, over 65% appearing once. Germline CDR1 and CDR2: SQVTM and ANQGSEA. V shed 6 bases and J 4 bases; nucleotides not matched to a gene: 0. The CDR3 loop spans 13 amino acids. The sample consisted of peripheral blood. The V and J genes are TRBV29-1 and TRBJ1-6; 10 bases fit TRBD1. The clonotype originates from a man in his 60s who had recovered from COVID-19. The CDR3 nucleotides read TGCAGCGTGGGACAGGGGTATAATTCACCCCTCCACTTT. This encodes CSVGQGYNSPLHF.